Presented here are 5 T cell receptor beta chains from one specimen sequenced in a study of tissue T cells after allogeneic stem cell transplantation. Here immunoSEQ multiplex PCR was the method, and the copy in TCRdb shows in-frame clones only, minus some. The data contain 4,500 to 7,500 clones, roughly 59% of them singletons. Specimen: tissue from the jejunum, collected at autopsy. The receptors derive from a male donor aged 60 or over with lung cancer.

The DNA for the CDR3 is TGTGCCACCAGTGATGCGGACGGAGGAAGCAATCAGCCCCAGCATTTT. Its protein is CATSDADGGSNQPQHF. This chain uses TRBV24-1 with TRBJ1-5; D is unresolved. Trimming pared 3 bases from V and 1 base from J, leaving 12 bases between. CDR1 and CDR2 (germline): KGHDR, SFDVKD. CDR3 length: 16 amino acids.

This clone is medium-sized within its sample. The chain joins TRBV10-3 to TRBJ2-7; D possibly uses TRBD1 or TRBD2 (6 bases each). Trimming took 3 bases from V and 0 from J, leaving 15 bases between them. This CDR3 spans 16 amino acids. The germline CDR1 and CDR2 sequences are ENHRY and SYGVKD. The CDR3 DNA sequence: TGTGCCATCAGTGAAAAGGTTGGGGGGCACTCCTACGAGCAGTACTTC. Amino acid sequence: CAISEKVGGHSYEQYF.

This clone was seen a single time. The chain recombines TRBV13 with TRBJ1-5, with unresolved D. V was shortened by 4 bases and J by 4 bases, with 8 bases between the two germline ends. This CDR3 contains 13 residues. CDR1 and CDR2 (germline): PRHDT, FYEKMQ (reference sequence). The CDR3 nucleotides read TGTGCCAGCAGCTCCTCTAGGAATCAGCCCCAGCATTTT. It encodes CASSSSRNQPQHF.

The rearrangement joins TRBV4-3 to TRBJ2-7; either TRBD1 or TRBD2 may supply D (5 bases each). The CDR3 has 15 amino acids. V was cut by 4 bases and J by 1 base, with 14 bases left in between. CDR1 LGHNA and CDR2 YSLEER come from the germline V gene. The CDR3 here is CASSPHFGGSYEQYF. The CDR3 DNA sequence: TGCGCCAGCAGCCCACACTTTGGGGGTTCCTACGAGCAGTACTTC.

The chain couples TRBV9 to TRBJ2-5; D is undetermined. Germline CDR1 is SGDLS and CDR2 is YYNGEE. V was clipped by 3 bases and J by 5 bases, with 17 bases between them. The CDR3 consists of 15 residues. The DNA of the CDR3 is TGTGCCAGCAGCGACCCCGGTGGGTTTCGGGAGACCCAGTACTTC. Translated: CASSDPGGFRETQYF.